This TCR beta chain was sequenced in a study of metastatic and nonmetastatic thyroid tumors (dated by TCRdb to the early 2020s). Regarding the complete study: Repertoires from peripheral blood and from tumor or nodule tissue samples of malignant and benign thyroid patients were compared. General conclusions and limits of the study: TCR beta diversity was reported as significantly higher in malignant tumors than in benign nodules, in both blood and tumor samples.

Receptor amplification or capture employed PCR. The sequencer listed for this sample is Illumina HiSeq 4000. High-throughput sequencing was used to profile the CDR3 region of the TCR beta-chain in every patient. The paper's processing steps were these. CDR3 differences across clinicopathological groups were used to build a classifier for discriminating distant-metastatic papillary thyroid cancer patients. To measure repertoire diversity the researchers used the Shannon index, while the Morisita-Horn index served to gauge how similar the tumor and blood repertoires were. TCRdb reworked the public reads: Q25 trimming with fastp, MiXCR clone assembly, productive beta chains retained. The V and J calls here are based on TCRdb, not the publication. Counted in this sample were about 4,000 clones; under 40% of them appeared once. Around 30% of the sample is taken by the ten largest. On this clone: It has no known antigen specificity. A read error may explain this, as a much larger clone is one base away. This specimen includes other DNA sequences encoding the same CDR3.

Before undergoing thyroid surgery, none of the patients had been given any kind of treatment. Patient clinical samples collected from about 2011 to 2018 were retrospectively analysed using T-cell receptor beta sequencing. Trimming takes 1 base off V and 8 bases off J; junction bases not matched to a gene: 17. Inclusive of the bounding cysteine and phenylalanine, the CDR3 is 17 residues long. Of all the DNA, just the CDR3 is kept, 51 bases in frame from base 1. The germline V gene encodes CDR1 DFQATT and CDR2 SNEGSKA (reference sequence). This TCR was recovered from a female donor with papillary thyroid cancer or a benign thyroid nodule (not recorded which). Some clones in this sample may be carry-over from other donors' samples. The chain links TRBV20-1 with TRBJ2-1; TRBD1 agrees with 7 junctional bases. The sample taken for sequencing was adjacent normal tissue. This receptor carries the CDR3 CSARAGGTGENIDEQFF. The DNA sequence follows: TGCAGTGCTAGAGCCGGCGGTACAGGGGAAAATATTGATGAGCAGTTCTTC.